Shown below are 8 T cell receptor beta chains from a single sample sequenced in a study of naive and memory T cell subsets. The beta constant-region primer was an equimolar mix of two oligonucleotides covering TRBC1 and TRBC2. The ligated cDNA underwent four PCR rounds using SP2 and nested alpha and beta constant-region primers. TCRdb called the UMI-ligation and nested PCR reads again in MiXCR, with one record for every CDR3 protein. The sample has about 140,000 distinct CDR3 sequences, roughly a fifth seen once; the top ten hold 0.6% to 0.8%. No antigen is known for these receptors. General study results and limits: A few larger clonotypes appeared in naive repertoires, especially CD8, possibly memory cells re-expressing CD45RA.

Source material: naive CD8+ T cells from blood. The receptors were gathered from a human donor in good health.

The CDR3, as DNA: TGCAGTGCTAGACGGCAGGGGATAGGTCAGCCCCAGCATTTT. Translation: CSARRQGIGQPQHF. The chain has TRBV20-1 and TRBJ1-5, with D possibly TRBD1 on 6 matching bases. The CDR3 runs to 14 residues. The germline V and J ends were trimmed by 2 bases and 6 bases, with 14 bases remaining between them. Germline V gene sequence: CDR1 DFQATT, CDR2 SNEGSKA (reference sequence).

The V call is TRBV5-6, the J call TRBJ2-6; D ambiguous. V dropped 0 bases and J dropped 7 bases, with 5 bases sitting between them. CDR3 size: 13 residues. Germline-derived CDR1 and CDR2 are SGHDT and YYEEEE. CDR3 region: CASSLGTANVLTF. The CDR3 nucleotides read TGTGCCAGCAGCTTGGGGACCGCCAACGTCCTGACTTTC.

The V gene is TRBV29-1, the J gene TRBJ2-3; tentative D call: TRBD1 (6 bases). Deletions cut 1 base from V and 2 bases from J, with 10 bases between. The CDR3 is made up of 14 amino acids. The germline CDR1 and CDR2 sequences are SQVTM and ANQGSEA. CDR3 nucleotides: TGCAGCGTTGAAGGACAGGCTATCACAGATACGCAGTATTTT. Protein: CSVEGQAITDTQYF.

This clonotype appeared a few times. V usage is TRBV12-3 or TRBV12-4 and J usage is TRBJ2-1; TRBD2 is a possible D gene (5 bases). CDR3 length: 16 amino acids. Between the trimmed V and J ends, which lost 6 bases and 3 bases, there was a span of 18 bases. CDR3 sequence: CASSPISSEIYNEQFF. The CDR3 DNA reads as TGTGCCAGCAGCCCCATTAGTAGCGAGATCTACAATGAGCAGTTCTTC.

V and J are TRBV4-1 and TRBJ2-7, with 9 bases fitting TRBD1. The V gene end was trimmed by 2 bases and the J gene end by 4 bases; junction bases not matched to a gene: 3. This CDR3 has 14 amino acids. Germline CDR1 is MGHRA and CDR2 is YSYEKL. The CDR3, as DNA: TGCGCCAGCAGCCAAAACAGGGGGCAGTACGAGCAGTACTTC. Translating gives CASSQNRGQYEQYF.

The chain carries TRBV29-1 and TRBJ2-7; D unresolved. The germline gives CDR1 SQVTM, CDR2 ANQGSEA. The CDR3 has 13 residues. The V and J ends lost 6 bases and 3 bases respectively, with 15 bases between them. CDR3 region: CSVLGAADYEQYF. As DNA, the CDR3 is TGCAGCGTCCTAGGCGCCGCCGACTACGAGCAGTACTTC.

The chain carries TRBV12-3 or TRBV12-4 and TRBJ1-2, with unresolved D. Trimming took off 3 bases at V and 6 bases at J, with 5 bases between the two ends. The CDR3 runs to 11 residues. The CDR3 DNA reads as TGTGCCAGCAGTTTCTCCCATGGCTACACCTTC. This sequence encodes CASSFSHGYTF.

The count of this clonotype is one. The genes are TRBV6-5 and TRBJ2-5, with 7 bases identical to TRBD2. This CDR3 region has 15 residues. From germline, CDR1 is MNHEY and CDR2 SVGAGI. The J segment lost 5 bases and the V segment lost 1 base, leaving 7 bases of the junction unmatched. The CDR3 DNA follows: TGTGCCAGCAGTTACTTGCGGGAGACGGTTGAGACCCAGTACTTC. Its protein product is CASSYLRETVETQYF.